The rows below give T cell receptor beta chains drawn from one sample of a study of cytomegalovirus exposure and HLA in healthy donors. The protocol was immunoSEQ multiplex PCR, while the TCRdb copy is restricted to in-frame clones and leaves out a portion. The table includes under 200,000 clones, around 77% detected once. Material for sequencing was PBMCs. These receptor sequences come from a female donor in good health and CMV-seronegative. CDR3s leave out the opening cysteine and the closing phenylalanine or tryptophan.

len: 13
v_gene: TRBV7-9
j_gene: TRBJ1-1
CDR3aa: SSSPGTGEGTEAF

len: 14
v_gene: TRBV19
j_gene: TRBJ2-1
CDR3aa: ASSPMGGLAGNEQF

len: 13
v_gene: TRBV5-1
j_gene: TRBJ1-5
CDR3aa: ASSSDRGSNQPQH

len: 14
v_gene: TRBV25-1
j_gene: TRBJ1-2
CDR3aa: ASSEGKQGTIYGYT

len: 11
v_gene: TRBV28
j_gene: TRBJ2-7
CDR3aa: ASSPRGSYEQY

len: 13
v_gene: TRBV9
j_gene: TRBJ2-1
CDR3aa: ASSGRTGGQDEQF

len: 13
v_gene: TRBV27
j_gene: -
CDR3aa: ASSLGSGSGYEQY

len: 13
v_gene: TRBV27
j_gene: TRBJ2-5
CDR3aa: ASSLGLAGRETQY

len: 11
v_gene: TRBV15
j_gene: TRBJ1-2
CDR3aa: ATSRAGKGGYT

len: 13
v_gene: TRBV28
j_gene: TRBJ2-1
CDR3aa: ASSLWTSGGGEQF

len: 15
v_gene: TRBV5-1
j_gene: TRBJ1-6
CDR3aa: ASRDTGASSYNSPLH

len: 13
v_gene: TRBV7-9
j_gene: TRBJ2-2
CDR3aa: ASSFNGDGSRELF

len: 13
v_gene: TRBV7-2
j_gene: TRBJ1-6
CDR3aa: ASSFEGQSNSPLH

len: 10
v_gene: TRBV30
j_gene: TRBJ1-3
CDR3aa: AWSRQENTIY

len: 12
v_gene: TRBV5-6
j_gene: TRBJ2-7
CDR3aa: ASSFPGGSNEQY

len: 13
v_gene: TRBV7-9
j_gene: TRBJ1-5
CDR3aa: ASSLDGQANQPQH

len: 14
v_gene: TRBV30
j_gene: TRBJ2-1
CDR3aa: AWRAPQGVPYNEQF

len: 18
v_gene: TRBV2
j_gene: TRBJ2-6
CDR3aa: ASSEAELAGFPPGANVLT

len: 12
v_gene: TRBV5-1
j_gene: TRBJ2-7
CDR3aa: ASSLSPGIYEQY

len: 10
v_gene: TRBV30
j_gene: TRBJ1-6
CDR3aa: AWSGTDSPLH

len: 12
v_gene: TRBV30
j_gene: TRBJ1-2
CDR3aa: AWSVYRGFSGYT

len: 12
v_gene: TRBV28
j_gene: TRBJ2-4
CDR3aa: ATLPGGAKNIQY

len: 15
v_gene: TRBV28
j_gene: TRBJ1-5
CDR3aa: ASSTRDRGPSNQPQH

len: 12
v_gene: TRBV4-3
j_gene: TRBJ1-2
CDR3aa: ASSQRGQYYGYT

len: 10
v_gene: TRBV2
j_gene: TRBJ2-1
CDR3aa: ASGQGRNEQF

len: 14
v_gene: TRBV28
j_gene: TRBJ1-1
CDR3aa: ASSLSFGGGWTEAF

len: 14
v_gene: TRBV5-1
j_gene: TRBJ1-1
CDR3aa: ASRPNFAGKGTEAF

len: 11
v_gene: TRBV9
j_gene: TRBJ1-2
CDR3aa: ASSVGASYGYT

len: 15
v_gene: TRBV2
j_gene: TRBJ1-5
CDR3aa: ASSEAWIQGRNQPQH

len: 15
v_gene: TRBV5-1
j_gene: TRBJ2-3
CDR3aa: ASSSGLADLGTDTQY

len: 12
v_gene: TRBV27
j_gene: TRBJ2-7
CDR3aa: ASSWLAGAYEQY

len: 13
v_gene: TRBV7-9
j_gene: TRBJ2-7
CDR3aa: ASSWLAGVDHEQY

len: 14
v_gene: TRBV6-6
j_gene: TRBJ1-6
CDR3aa: ASRPQIGLGGSPLH

len: 13
v_gene: TRBV9
j_gene: TRBJ2-1
CDR3aa: ASSTSGNSYNEQF

len: 12
v_gene: TRBV30
j_gene: TRBJ1-5
CDR3aa: AWSPGGGGQPQH

len: 14
v_gene: TRBV2
j_gene: TRBJ2-6
CDR3aa: ASIAGGISGANVLT

len: 13
v_gene: TRBV6-1
j_gene: TRBJ2-7
CDR3aa: ASSQRQGVYYEQY

len: 11
v_gene: TRBV30
j_gene: TRBJ2-7
CDR3aa: AWDRGADYEQY

len: 14
v_gene: TRBV30
j_gene: TRBJ2-1
CDR3aa: AWSPARRIVYDEQF

len: 11
v_gene: TRBV11-3
j_gene: TRBJ2-7
CDR3aa: ASSLEAGSKQY

len: 13
v_gene: TRBV16
j_gene: TRBJ1-1
CDR3aa: ASSQWSGENTEAF

len: 12
v_gene: TRBV6-5
j_gene: TRBJ1-4
CDR3aa: ASSRQGGAEKLF